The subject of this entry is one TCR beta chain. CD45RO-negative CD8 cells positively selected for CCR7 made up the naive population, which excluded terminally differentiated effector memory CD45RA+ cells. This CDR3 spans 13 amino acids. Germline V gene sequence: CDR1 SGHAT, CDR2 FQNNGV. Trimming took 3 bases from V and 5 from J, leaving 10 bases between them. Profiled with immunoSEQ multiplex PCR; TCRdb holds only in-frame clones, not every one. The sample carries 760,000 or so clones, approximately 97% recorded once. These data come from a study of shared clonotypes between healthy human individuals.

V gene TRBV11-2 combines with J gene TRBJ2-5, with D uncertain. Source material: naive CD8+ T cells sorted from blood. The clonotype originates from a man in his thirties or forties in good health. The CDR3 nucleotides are TGTGCCAGCAGCTTGTCTGGTGAGGAGACCCAGTACTTC. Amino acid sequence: CASSLSGEETQYF.